This T cell receptor (beta chain) came from a study of sequential checkpoint blockade in melanoma. The germline gives CDR1 MNHEY, CDR2 SVGAGI. The V end was cut by 4 bases, the J end by 7 bases, with 17 bases between. The CDR3 has 15 amino acids. Assay used: immunoSEQ multiplex PCR; TCRdb lists only in-frame clones, some missing. The sample includes about 32,000 clones, 82% of them seen just once. The treatment was: randomized to nivolumab then ipilimumab (arm A) or the reverse (arm B). The receptor's source is a human donor with melanoma. The sequenced sample was CD8+ T cells sorted from blood (inferred from file names), obtained from a patient given nivolumab and ipilimumab in sequence. The chain has TRBV6-5 and TRBJ2-4; D may be TRBD1 (6 bases). This chain's CDR3 is CASSFTGNRANIQYF. CDR3 bases: TGTGCCAGCAGTTTCACAGGGAATAGGGCGAACATTCAGTACTTC.